Presented here are 30 T cell receptor beta chains from one specimen sequenced in a study of blood T cell repertoires in COVID-19. Only in-frame clones appear in the TCRdb table, and some are missing; sequencing was by immunoSEQ multiplex PCR. This table has approximately 500,000 clones, approximately 83% appearing once. Sequenced sample: peripheral blood. These receptors were collected from a human donor in a cohort sampled during active COVID-19.

This clone has more than one count but fewer than ten. The CDR3 loop reads CASSEGGEPVYEQFF. The CDR3 DNA reads as TGTGCCAGCAGTGAAGGAGGGGAGCCGGTTTATGAGCAGTTCTTC. The rearrangement links TRBV25-1 to TRBJ2-1; TRBD2 is a possible D gene (6 bases). The germline CDR1 and CDR2 sequences are MGHDK and SYGVNS. This CDR3 is built from 15 residues. The V end was cut by 2 bases, the J end by 8 bases, with 16 bases between.

The chain employs TRBV7-2 and TRBJ2-3, with TRBD2 matching 11 bases. The length of the CDR3 is 16 residues. In germline, CDR1 is SGHTA, CDR2 FQGNSA. Trimming removed 5 bases from V and 2 bases from J; junction bases left unmatched: 6. The CDR3 DNA sequence: TGTGCCAGCAGCCCACGGACTAGCGGGTACACAGATACGCAGTATTTT. Its protein is CASSPRTSGYTDTQYF.

In its sample, this clone was seen a few times. V and J are TRBV2 and TRBJ1-6; 8 bases are shared with TRBD1. The junction had 7 bases not matched to a gene; V was cut back by 6 bases and J by 6 bases. Germline V gene sequence: CDR1 SNHLY, CDR2 FYNNEI. The CDR3 contains 15 residues. This CDR3 reads CASRGGQGSNSPLHF. The CDR3 region has the DNA TGTGCCAGCAGGGGAGGACAGGGAAGTAATTCACCCCTCCACTTT. The full variable domain, completed using reference TRBV2 and TRBJ1-6, is EPEVTQTPSHQVTQMGQEVILRCVPISNHLYFYWYRQILGQKVEFLVSFYNNEISEKSEIFDDQFSVERPDGSNFTLKIRSTKLEDSAMYFCASRGGQGSNSPLHFGNGTRLTVT.

The rearrangement links TRBV24-1 to TRBJ2-3, with 8 nucleotides matching TRBD1. Germline V lookup: CDR1 KGHDR, CDR2 SFDVKD. This CDR3 region has 17 residues. Losses at the gene ends were 3 bases for V and 6 bases for J; bases not matched to a gene: 13. This CDR3 reads CATSDARGRFQPDTQYF. The CDR3 DNA follows: TGTGCCACCAGTGATGCCAGGGGGCGCTTCCAACCGGATACGCAGTATTTT.

The J gene is TRBJ2-3, the V gene TRBV7-2, with 7 bases lining up with TRBD2. The CDR3 is made up of 17 amino acids. The trim removed 5 bases at V and 1 base at J, leaving 12 bases unmatched. Per the germline V gene, CDR1 is SGHTA and CDR2 is FQGNSA. In nucleotides, the CDR3 is TGTGCCAGCAGCCTAAACGGGCTAACTAGCGGCACAGATACGCAGTATTTT. This codes for CASSLNGLTSGTDTQYF.

This clone was detected once. The gene calls are TRBV27 and TRBJ1-2; D not certain. The CDR3 has 12 residues. Germline V gives CDR1 MNHEY, CDR2 SMNVEV (reference sequence). The V and J ends lost 6 bases and 8 bases respectively, with 13 bases between them. The CDR3 spells CASRFNEGGYTF. The CDR3, as DNA: TGTGCCAGCAGATTTAATGAGGGAGGCTACACCTTC.

The chain joins TRBV6-2 or TRBV6-3 to TRBJ1-5; D remains ambiguous. CDR1 is MNHEY, CDR2 SVGEGT, per germline. CDR3 length: 15 amino acids. Trimming cost V 2 bases and J 4 bases, with 12 bases left between them. DNA of the CDR3: TGTGCCAGCAGTTACGAGGGTTTAGAGAATCAGCCCCAGCATTTT. It codes for CASSYEGLENQPQHF.

DNA of the CDR3: TGTGCCAGCAGCTTGGCTAGCGGGAGAGTATCATCCTACAATGAGCAGTTCTTC. This encodes CASSLASGRVSSYNEQFF. The chain joins TRBV5-6 to TRBJ2-1; TRBD2 agrees at 10 bases. J lost 1 base, V lost 0 bases, and 7 bases had no gene match. The CDR3 consists of 18 residues. From germline, CDR1 is SGHDT and CDR2 YYEEEE.

The count of this clone is one. The CDR3 DNA reads TGCGCCAGCAGTCCCCAACGAAACCGGGACAGGAAATTAAACACTGAAGCTTTCTTT. It encodes CASSPQRNRDRKLNTEAFF. The chain uses TRBV23-1 and TRBJ1-1, with 8 bases aligning to TRBD1. TRBV23-1 is an ORF for which the function is uncertain. CDR3 size: 19 residues. V trimming: 4 bases; J trimming: 2 bases; junction bases outside the gene matches: 18.

This clone was seen only once. The CDR3 DNA reads TGTGCCAGCAGCGTAGCCGCGGGAATCACCACCGGGGAGCTGTTTTTT. Translation: CASSVAAGITTGELFF. The V and J genes are TRBV9 and TRBJ2-2, with D possibly being TRBD2 (6 bases). Germline CDR1 reads SGDLS; CDR2 reads YYNGEE. The CDR3 is 16 residues long. V was trimmed by 0 bases and J by 4 bases, leaving 13 bases between them. Based on the CDR3 plus reference TRBV9 and TRBJ2-2, the full variable domain is DSGVTQTPKHLITATGQRVTLRCSPRSGDLSVYWYQQSLDQGLQFLIQYYNGEERAKGNILERFSAQQFPDLHSELNLSSLELGDSALYFCASSVAAGITTGELFFGEGSRLTVL.

DNA of the CDR3: TGTGCCAGTAGTATTCAGGGGGCATCACAGCCCCAGCATTTT. It specifies CASSIQGASQPQHF. The V call is TRBV19, the J call TRBJ1-5; 8 positions agree with TRBD1. This CDR3 contains 14 residues. Germline V gene lookup returns CDR1 LNHDA and CDR2 SQIVND (reference sequence). V dropped 3 bases and J dropped 7; count of bases not matched to a gene: 5.

The chain combines TRBV3-1 (or the pseudogene TRBV3-2) with TRBJ2-1; 8 bases align to TRBD2. In germline, CDR1 is LGHDT, CDR2 YNNKEL (reference sequence). Trimming took 1 base from V and 4 from J; bases not matched to a gene: 9. CDR3 length equals 17 residues. Here the CDR3 reads CASSQGFGAGVYNEQFF. The CDR3 DNA sequence: TGTGCCAGCAGCCAAGGATTTGGAGCGGGAGTTTACAATGAGCAGTTCTTC.

In regard to this clone: This same CDR3 is encoded by further DNA sequences in the sample. The CDR3, as DNA: TGTGCCAGCAGCGCCGACAGGGTGGGCTATGGCTACACCTTC. It encodes CASSADRVGYGYTF. This rearrangement joins TRBV11-2 to TRBJ1-2; 7 bases line up with TRBD1. The V gene's germline CDR1 is SGHAT and CDR2 FQNNGV. V shed 5 bases and J 4 bases; nucleotides not matched to a gene: 7. The CDR3 contains 14 residues.

This sequence joins TRBV2 and TRBJ2-1, with 10 nucleotides matching TRBD2. The V gene's germline CDR1 is SNHLY and CDR2 FYNNEI. This CDR3 is 18 amino acids long. The V gene end was trimmed by 6 bases and the J gene end by 6 bases; junction bases not matched to a gene: 17. CDR3 loop: CASSAKVLTSGTGNEQFF. The CDR3 nucleotides read TGTGCCAGCAGCGCGAAAGTTCTTACTAGCGGGACAGGCAATGAGCAGTTCTTC.

V is TRBV3-1 (or the pseudogene TRBV3-2) and J is TRBJ2-3; 7 positions agree with TRBD2. J lost 6 bases, V lost 5 bases, and 20 bases had no gene match. Per germline, CDR1 LGHDT and CDR2 YNNKEL (reference sequence). The CDR3 runs to 18 residues. CDR3 in amino acids: CASSARPPGLTSRDTQYF. The CDR3 coding sequence is TGTGCCAGCAGCGCAAGGCCCCCGGGACTAACATCTCGGGATACGCAGTATTTT.

The CDR3 loop is CASSLQGSRATEAFF. The CDR3 DNA is TGTGCCAGCAGCCTCCAGGGGAGCCGAGCCACTGAAGCTTTCTTT. V and J are TRBV7-9 and TRBJ1-1; TRBD1 is a possible D gene (6 bases). The CDR3 has 15 residues. Deletions cut 5 bases from V and 4 bases from J, with 17 bases between. The V gene's germline CDR1 is SEHNR and CDR2 FQNEAQ (reference sequence).

The chain is built from TRBV9 and TRBJ2-7; 8 bases line up with TRBD1. CDR3 length: 15 amino acids. The germline CDR1 and CDR2 sequences are SGDLS and YYNGEE. J was trimmed by 4 bases and V by 2 bases; bases with no gene match: 8. CDR3 sequence: CASSVETGGIYEQYF. The CDR3 nucleotides read TGTGCCAGCAGCGTGGAAACAGGGGGAATATACGAGCAGTACTTC. The full variable domain, its missing parts supplied by reference TRBV9 and TRBJ2-7, is DSGVTQTPKHLITATGQRVTLRCSPRSGDLSVYWYQQSLDQGLQFLIQYYNGEERAKGNILERFSAQQFPDLHSELNLSSLELGDSALYFCASSVETGGIYEQYFGPGTRLTVT.

The V gene is TRBV12-1, the J gene TRBJ2-1; the table's D call, TRBD2, was not checked against the DNA. TRBV12-1 is an annotated pseudogene. The CDR3 consists of 17 residues. The chain's CDR3 is CASSFQGLAGPYNEQFF. The CDR3 DNA reads as TGTGCCAGCAGCTTTCAGGGACTAGCGGGGCCCTACAATGAGCAGTTCTTC.

The V gene is TRBV4-3, the J gene TRBJ1-2, with D maybe TRBD1 (6 bases). Germline CDR1 and CDR2: LGHNA and YSLEER. V was trimmed by 6 bases and J by 8 bases, leaving 19 bases between them. This CDR3 has 14 amino acids. The CDR3 is CASSQGRWRGGYTF. CDR3 DNA: TGCGCCAGCAGTCAGGGGCGGTGGAGAGGCGGCTACACCTTC.

This clone appeared once. Sequence at one end of the junction differs from germline and may be a read error. The chain employs TRBV7-7 and TRBJ2-2, with D perhaps matching TRBD2 (6 bases). This CDR3 is built from 15 residues. Germline CDR1 is SSHAT and CDR2 is FNYEAQ (reference sequence). The CDR3 reads CASSQGGLATGELFF. The CDR3 DNA reads as TGTGCTAGCAGCCAGGGAGGTTTGGCCACCGGGGAGCTGTTTTTT.

V gene TRBV7-2 combines with J gene TRBJ2-1; 7 bases are shared with TRBD1. Germline V gene data show CDR1 as SGHTA and CDR2 as FQGNSA. With V trimmed by 3 bases and J by 6 bases, 8 bases remained unmatched. This CDR3 is built from 15 residues. CDR3 amino acids: CASSFPPTGINEQFF. The CDR3 DNA follows: TGTGCCAGCAGCTTTCCACCGACAGGGATCAATGAGCAGTTCTTC.

The chain employs TRBV9 and TRBJ2-1; D might be TRBD2 (6 bases). The germline gives CDR1 SGDLS, CDR2 YYNGEE. Trimming pared 3 bases from V and 8 bases from J, leaving 18 bases between. This CDR3 region has 15 residues. CDR3 residues: CASSASGTQGDEQFF. The DNA of the CDR3 is TGTGCCAGCAGCGCTTCCGGGACTCAAGGCGATGAGCAGTTCTTC.

V usage is TRBV19 and J usage is TRBJ2-1, with 14 bases that match TRBD2. The CDR3 contains 16 residues. Losses at the gene ends were 6 bases for V and 3 bases for J; bases not matched to a gene: 4. Germline V gives CDR1 LNHDA, CDR2 SQIVND (reference sequence). The CDR3: CASSRLAGGGYNEQFF. CDR3 bases: TGTGCCAGTAGCCGACTAGCGGGAGGGGGCTACAATGAGCAGTTCTTC. The full variable domain, completed using reference TRBV19 and TRBJ2-1, is DGGITQSPKYLFRKEGQNVTLSCEQNLNHDAMYWYRQDPGQGLRLIYYSQIVNDFQKGDIAEGYSVSREKKESFPLTVTSAQKNPTAFYLCASSRLAGGGYNEQFFGPGTRLTVL.

The genes are TRBV28 and TRBJ1-3; D is uncertain. The V gene's germline CDR1 is MDHEN and CDR2 SYDVKM. The CDR3 has 14 residues. The V gene lost 6 bases and the J gene lost 4 bases, with 13 bases spanning the gap. The CDR3 DNA reads TGTGCCAGCAGGGGAGGACCGATCGGAAACACCATATATTTT. Its protein is CASRGGPIGNTIYF.

There are a few counts of this clone. This chain links TRBV5-1 with TRBJ2-7, with 8 bases lining up with TRBD2. Looked up from germline, CDR1 is SGHRS and CDR2 is YFSETQ. This CDR3 has 16 residues. Unmatched junction bases numbered 9, after V lost 2 bases and J lost 2 bases. CDR3 sequence reads: CASSFEAGDPAYEQYF. The CDR3, as DNA: TGCGCCAGCAGCTTCGAAGCGGGAGACCCCGCCTACGAGCAGTACTTC.

The V gene is TRBV5-5, the J gene TRBJ1-5; 7 bases are a match to TRBD1. J was trimmed by 6 bases and V by 4 bases; bases with no gene match: 7. Germline CDR1 is SGHKS and CDR2 is YYEKEE (reference sequence). This CDR3 region has 14 residues. CDR3 DNA sequence: TGTGCCAGCAGCCCGACAGGGTCAACTCAGCCCCAGCATTTT. It is translated as CASSPTGSTQPQHF. Full variable domain (missing parts from reference TRBV5-5 and TRBJ1-5): DAGVTQSPTHLIKTRGQQVTLRCSPISGHKSVSWYQQVLGQGPQFIFQYYEKEERGRGNFPDRFSARQFPNYSSELNVNALLLGDSALYLCASSPTGSTQPQHFGDGTRLSIL.

The genes are TRBV7-9 and TRBJ1-2, with TRBD1 identical over 10 bases. V was clipped by 1 base and J by 0 bases; unmatched bases: 8. Per the germline V gene, CDR1 is SEHNR and CDR2 is FQNEAQ (reference sequence). This CDR3 contains 18 residues. CDR3: CASSLGVTGGATNYGYTF. Written as DNA, the CDR3 is TGTGCCAGCAGCTTAGGGGTGACAGGGGGCGCAACTAACTATGGCTACACCTTC.

V is TRBV24-1 and J is TRBJ2-3; TRBD2 is a possible D gene (7 bases). This CDR3 is built from 14 residues. V shed 4 bases and J shed 4 bases, with 11 bases lying between them. Germline CDR1 and CDR2: KGHDR and SFDVKD. CDR3 sequence: CATSDLGGADTQYF. As DNA, the CDR3 is TGTGCCACCAGTGACCTAGGGGGGGCAGATACGCAGTATTTT.

The rearrangement uses TRBV3-1 (or the pseudogene TRBV3-2) and TRBJ2-1; D is uncertain. Trimming removed 8 bases at V and 0 bases at J, with 11 bases between. The germline V gene encodes CDR1 LGHDT and CDR2 YNNKEL (reference sequence). The CDR3 has 14 residues. The CDR3 DNA reads TGTGCCAGCGGCCCGTACTCCTCCTACAATGAGCAGTTCTTC. Amino acid sequence: CASGPYSSYNEQFF.

This rearrangement joins TRBV19 to TRBJ1-1; 9 bases align to TRBD1. Germline trimming cut 5 bases from V and 7 bases from J; bases unmatched to any gene: 14. The germline V gene has CDR1 LNHDA and CDR2 SQIVND (reference sequence). This CDR3 contains 16 residues. The CDR3 loop reads CASSPYATGGTLEAFF. The CDR3 bases are TGTGCCAGTAGTCCCTACGCTACAGGGGGCACCCTTGAAGCTTTCTTT. Drawing the rest from reference TRBV19 and TRBJ1-1, the complete variable domain is DGGITQSPKYLFRKEGQNVTLSCEQNLNHDAMYWYRQDPGQGLRLIYYSQIVNDFQKGDIAEGYSVSREKKESFPLTVTSAQKNPTAFYLCASSPYATGGTLEAFFGQGTRLTVV.